A single sample gave rise to the 12 T cell receptor beta chains below, sequenced in a study of blood T cell repertoires in COVID-19. Only in-frame clones appear in the TCRdb table, and some are missing; sequencing was by immunoSEQ multiplex PCR. Of over 250,000 clones listed, around 90% are singletons. Input material: PBMCs or T cells enriched from blood (not recorded which). The receptors stem from a woman in her twenties or thirties who had recovered from COVID-19.

This chain uses TRBV27 with TRBJ1-5; 8 bases align to TRBD1. The CDR3 is 15 residues long. Germline V gene lookup returns CDR1 MNHEY and CDR2 SMNVEV (reference sequence). The J segment lost 6 bases and the V segment lost 5 bases, leaving 9 bases of the junction unmatched. This CDR3 reads CASSLRQGRAQPQHF. In DNA, the CDR3 is TGTGCCAGCAGTCTCCGACAGGGGAGGGCTCAGCCCCAGCATTTT.

The V gene is TRBV28, the J gene TRBJ1-4; 9 bases align to TRBD1. V gave up 7 bases and J gave up 7 bases; unmatched junction bases: 10. This CDR3 comprises 15 residues. Germline loops: CDR1 MDHEN, CDR2 SYDVKM. The CDR3 protein is CASKAWTGVPEKLFF. The CDR3 nucleotides are TGTGCCAGCAAGGCCTGGACAGGGGTTCCTGAAAAACTGTTTTTT.

The gene calls are TRBV28 and TRBJ2-5, with 9 bases lining up with TRBD1. Germline V gene lookup returns CDR1 MDHEN and CDR2 SYDVKM. V lost 2 bases and J lost 4; bases outside the gene matches: 5. The CDR3 sequence is 15 residues long. CDR3 bases: TGTGCCAGCAGTTTACCCGGGACAGGGAGAGAGACCCAGTACTTC. Its translation: CASSLPGTGRETQYF.

The rearrangement uses TRBV7-9 and TRBJ1-1; no definite D call. The germline V gene encodes CDR1 SEHNR and CDR2 FQNEAQ (reference sequence). Trimming took 1 base from V and 0 from J, leaving 9 bases between them. The CDR3 sequence is 15 residues long. The chain's CDR3 is CASSLVGGLNTEAFF. In DNA form, the CDR3 reads TGTGCCAGCAGCTTAGTAGGCGGGTTGAACACTGAAGCTTTCTTT.

This chain uses TRBV10-3 with TRBJ1-1; a weak D match, TRBD1 (6 bases). The CDR3 runs to 14 residues. V gave up 8 bases and J gave up 1 base, with 14 bases separating them. The germline V gene encodes CDR1 ENHRY and CDR2 SYGVKD. CDR3 sequence: CAISGGRTNTEAFF. In DNA form, the CDR3 reads TGTGCCATCTCGGGGGGGCGGACGAACACTGAAGCTTTCTTT.

Note on this clone: The same CDR3 arises from other DNA sequences in this sample as well. The genes are TRBV27 and TRBJ2-3; weak D call: TRBD2 (5 bases). Germline values: CDR1 MNHEY, CDR2 SMNVEV (reference sequence). V shed 3 bases and J shed 1 base, with 5 bases lying between them. The CDR3 is 13 residues long. In DNA form, the CDR3 reads TGTGCCAGCAGTTTGGGAGGCACAGATACGCAGTATTTT. Residues: CASSLGGTDTQYF.

The rearrangement links TRBV30 to TRBJ1-4; D may be TRBD1 (5 bases). Trimming removed 0 bases at V and 8 bases at J, with 10 bases between. Looked up from germline, CDR1 is GTSNPN and CDR2 is SVGIG (reference sequence). This CDR3 region has 13 residues. The CDR3 sequence: CAWSVPAGEKLFF. The CDR3 DNA reads TGTGCCTGGAGTGTGCCGGCAGGGGAAAAACTGTTTTTT. Drawing the rest from reference TRBV30 and TRBJ1-4, the complete variable domain is SQTIHQWPATLVQPVGSPLSLECTVEGTSNPNLYWYRQAAGRGLQLLFYSVGIGQISSEVPQNLSASRPQDRQFILSSKKLLLSDSGFYLCAWSVPAGEKLFFGSGTQLSVL.

The CDR3 spells CASSPRPRDTGELFF. The CDR3 DNA follows: TGTGCCAGCAGCCCTAGGCCCCGAGACACCGGGGAGCTGTTTTTT. The chain carries TRBV13 and TRBJ2-2, with no clear D. CDR3 length: 15 amino acids. V was trimmed by 5 bases and J by 3 bases, leaving 13 bases between them. Germline-derived CDR1 and CDR2 are PRHDT and FYEKMQ (reference sequence).

The chain employs TRBV28 and TRBJ1-1, with TRBD1 as a possible D gene (5 bases). V lost 2 bases and J lost 1, with 8 bases in between. This CDR3 has 14 residues. Germline V gene data show CDR1 as MDHEN and CDR2 as SYDVKM. The CDR3 coding sequence is TGTGCCAGCAGTTTAAGACAGAGGAACACTGAAGCTTTCTTT. Residues: CASSLRQRNTEAFF.

The chain employs TRBV15 and TRBJ2-5; TRBD1 matches 7 bases. The germline CDR1 and CDR2 sequences are LNHNV and YYDKDF (reference sequence). The CDR3 length is 16 residues. The junction had 8 bases not matched to a gene; V was cut back by 1 base and J by 3 bases. The CDR3 DNA sequence: TGTGCCACCAGCAGAGCTCGACAGGGTTTGGAAGAGACCCAGTACTTC. Its translation: CATSRARQGLEETQYF.

CDR3 residues: CASSTAGGGYGYTF. CDR3 DNA sequence: TGTGCCAGCAGTACGGCAGGGGGTGGCTATGGCTACACCTTC. V and J are TRBV28 and TRBJ1-2; 7 nucleotides line up with TRBD1. The CDR3 length is 14 residues. CDR1 MDHEN and CDR2 SYDVKM come from the germline V gene. Trimming took 5 bases from V and 4 from J; bases not matched to a gene: 7.

This sequence joins TRBV11-1 and TRBJ2-5; D remains ambiguous. In germline, CDR1 is SGHAT, CDR2 FQDESV (reference sequence). The V and J ends lost 5 bases and 7 bases respectively, with 14 bases between them. This CDR3 spans 13 amino acids. For the CDR3, the DNA is TGTGCCAGCAGCCTAGATATGCAGGTGACCCAGTACTTC. Encoded protein: CASSLDMQVTQYF.